This T cell receptor (beta chain) was found in a study of T cells in Graves' hyperthyroidism and ophthalmopathy. Study-level results: Ophthalmopathy, as predicted by the model, came a median roughly 6.5 months after the prediction.

The CDR3 is made up of 16 amino acids. With V trimmed by 3 bases and J by 6 bases, 6 bases remained unmatched. Germline-derived CDR1 and CDR2 are ENHRY and SYGVKD. Stable Graves' hyperthyroidism meant no ophthalmopathy progression within 18 months. The study left out patients who had uncontrolled infection, other autoimmune disease, pregnancy or lactation. Diagnosis relied on clinical symptoms, serum thyroxine and TRAb, thyroid ultrasound and orbital computed tomography. It was RNA transcripts that yielded the amplified TCR beta CDR3 regions. HTBI primers drove first-round RT-PCR of the TCR CDR3. TCRdb called the multiplex PCR reads again in MiXCR, with one record for every CDR3 protein. The data contain 400,000 to 550,000 distinct CDR3 sequences, under 15% of them seen just once; the ten biggest clones take up about 17%. This clonotype showed up just once. Its matching antigen is unknown.

Material: blood. The receptor's source is a woman between 18 and 29 years old with Graves' hyperthyroidism. The chain has TRBV10-3 and TRBJ2-1; 12 nucleotides agree with TRBD2. The chain's CDR3 is CAISDGLAGSCNEQFF. The CDR3 DNA sequence: TGTGCCATCAGTGACGGACTAGCGGGAAGCTGCAATGAGCAGTTCTTC.